This TCR beta chain was recorded in a study of early T cells in non-severe SARS-CoV-2 infection. Overall study: Whole-blood bulk RNA, unsorted, was sequenced, and chains were unpaired.

This CDR3 contains 16 residues. Germline lookup yields CDR1 LNHDA and CDR2 SQIVND (reference sequence). V was cut by 6 bases and J by 0 bases, with 15 bases left in between. As part of library construction, unique molecular identifiers were attached to individual cDNA molecules. TCRdb analysed the 5' RACE reads with MiXCR anew, one entry per CDR3 protein. The sample has 85,000 to 90,000 distinct CDR3 sequences; 14% to 15% are singletons. The chain combines TRBV19 with TRBJ2-1; tentative D call: TRBD2 (7 bases). This clonotype was obtained from an adult who was a healthcare worker with PCR-confirmed SARS-CoV-2 infection or an uninfected control (not recorded which). Material: whole blood. The chain's CDR3 is CASRLRGGSSYNEQFF. CDR3 DNA: TGTGCCAGTAGGCTGAGGGGGGGTAGCTCCTACAATGAGCAGTTCTTC.